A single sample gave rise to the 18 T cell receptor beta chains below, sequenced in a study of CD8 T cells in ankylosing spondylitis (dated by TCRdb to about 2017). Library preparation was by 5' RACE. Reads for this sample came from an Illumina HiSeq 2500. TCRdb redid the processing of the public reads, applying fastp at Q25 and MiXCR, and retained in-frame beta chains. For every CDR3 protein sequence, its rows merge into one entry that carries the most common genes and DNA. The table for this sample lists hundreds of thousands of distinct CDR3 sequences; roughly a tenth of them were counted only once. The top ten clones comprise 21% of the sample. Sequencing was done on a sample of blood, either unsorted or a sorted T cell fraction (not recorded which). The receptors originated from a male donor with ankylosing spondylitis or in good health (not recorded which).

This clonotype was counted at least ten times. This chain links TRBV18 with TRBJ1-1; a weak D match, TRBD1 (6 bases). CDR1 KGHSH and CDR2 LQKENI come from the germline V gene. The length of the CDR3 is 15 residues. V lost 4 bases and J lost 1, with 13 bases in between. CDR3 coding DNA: TGTGCCAGCTCACTTACGGGGACAAAGAACACTGAAGCTTTCTTT. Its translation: CASSLTGTKNTEAFF.

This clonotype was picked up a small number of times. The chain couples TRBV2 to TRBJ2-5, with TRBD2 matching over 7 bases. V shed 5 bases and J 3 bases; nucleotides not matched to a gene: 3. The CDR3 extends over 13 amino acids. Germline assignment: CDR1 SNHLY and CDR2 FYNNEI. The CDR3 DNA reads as TGTGCCAGCAGTTACCTAGCGGAAGAGACCCAGTACTTC. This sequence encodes CASSYLAEETQYF.

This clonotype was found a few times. The CDR3: CASSFGGDYGYTF. Written as DNA, the CDR3 is TGTGCCAGCAGCTTCGGAGGGGACTATGGCTACACCTTC. The gene calls are TRBV7-3 and TRBJ1-2; possibly TRBD1 for D (5 bases). The CDR3 has 13 residues. Germline CDR1 is SGHTA and CDR2 is FQGTGA. Trimming shortened V by 3 bases and J by 3 bases, and 8 bases separated the two germline ends.

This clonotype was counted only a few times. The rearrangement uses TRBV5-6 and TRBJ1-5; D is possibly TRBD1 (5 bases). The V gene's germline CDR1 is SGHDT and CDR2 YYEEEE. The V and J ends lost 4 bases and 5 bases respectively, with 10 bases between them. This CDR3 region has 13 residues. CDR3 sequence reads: CASSGGRDQPQHF. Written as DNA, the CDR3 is TGTGCCAGCAGCGGGGGTAGGGATCAGCCCCAGCATTTT.

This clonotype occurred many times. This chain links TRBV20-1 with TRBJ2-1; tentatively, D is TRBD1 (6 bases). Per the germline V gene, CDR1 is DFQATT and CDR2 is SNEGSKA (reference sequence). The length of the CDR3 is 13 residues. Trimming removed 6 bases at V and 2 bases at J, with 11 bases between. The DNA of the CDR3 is TGCAGTGCCAGGGGACGGGCCTACAATGAGCAGTTCTTC. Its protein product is CSARGRAYNEQFF.

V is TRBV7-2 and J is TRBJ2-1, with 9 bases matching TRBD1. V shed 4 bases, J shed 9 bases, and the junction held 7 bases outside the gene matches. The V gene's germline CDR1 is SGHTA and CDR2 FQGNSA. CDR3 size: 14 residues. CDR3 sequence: CASSYRDRDGEQFF. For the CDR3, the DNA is TGTGCCAGCAGCTACCGGGACAGGGACGGTGAGCAGTTCTTC.

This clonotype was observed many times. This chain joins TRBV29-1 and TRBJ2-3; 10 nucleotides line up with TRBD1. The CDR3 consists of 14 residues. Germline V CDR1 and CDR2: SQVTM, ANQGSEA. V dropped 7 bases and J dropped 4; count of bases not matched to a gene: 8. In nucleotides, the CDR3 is TGCAGCGCGGCAGACAGGGGGCGAGCAGATACGCAGTATTTT. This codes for CSAADRGRADTQYF.

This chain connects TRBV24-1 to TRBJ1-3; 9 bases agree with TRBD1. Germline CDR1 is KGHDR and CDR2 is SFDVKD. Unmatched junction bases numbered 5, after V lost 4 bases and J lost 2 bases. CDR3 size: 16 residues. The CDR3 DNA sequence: TGTGCCACCAGTGAGCCATGGACAGGGGCTGGAAACACCATATATTTT. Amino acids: CATSEPWTGAGNTIYF.

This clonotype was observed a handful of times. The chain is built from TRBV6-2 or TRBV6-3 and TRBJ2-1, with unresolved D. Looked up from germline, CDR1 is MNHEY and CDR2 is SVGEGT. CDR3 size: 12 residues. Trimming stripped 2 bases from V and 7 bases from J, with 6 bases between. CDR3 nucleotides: TGTGCCAGCAGTTACGAGAGGAATGAGCAGTTCTTC. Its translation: CASSYERNEQFF.

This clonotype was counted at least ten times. For the CDR3, the DNA is TGTGCCAGCAGCGGGACTCGGACCACTGAAGCTTTCTTT. Protein product: CASSGTRTTEAFF. The chain links TRBV12-3 or TRBV12-4 to TRBJ1-1; possible D gene TRBD1, 5 bases. The CDR3 is 13 amino acids. V was cut by 6 bases and J by 4 bases, with 12 bases left in between.

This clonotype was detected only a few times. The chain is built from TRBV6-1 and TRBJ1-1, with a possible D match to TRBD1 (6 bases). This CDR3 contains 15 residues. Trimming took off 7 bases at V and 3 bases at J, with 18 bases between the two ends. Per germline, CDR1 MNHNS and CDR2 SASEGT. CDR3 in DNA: TGTGCCAGCAACCTCCGAGGGGGAGTTGACACTGAAGCTTTCTTT. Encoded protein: CASNLRGGVDTEAFF.

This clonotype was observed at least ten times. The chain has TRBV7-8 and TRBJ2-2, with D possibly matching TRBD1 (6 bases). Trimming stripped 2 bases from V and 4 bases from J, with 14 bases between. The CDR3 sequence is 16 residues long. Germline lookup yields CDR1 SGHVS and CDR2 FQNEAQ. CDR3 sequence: CASSLIVGATTGELFF. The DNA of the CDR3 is TGTGCCAGCAGCTTAATTGTGGGGGCGACCACCGGGGAGCTGTTTTTT.

The CDR3 region has the DNA TGCAGTGCTACGCCAGCCTCCTACGAGCAGTACTTC. Amino acids: CSATPASYEQYF. The chain carries TRBV20-1 and TRBJ2-7; no firm D call. The CDR3 runs to 12 residues. With 4 bases removed from V and 0 bases from J, the gap between germline ends came to 7 bases. CDR1 is DFQATT, CDR2 SNEGSKA, per germline (reference sequence).

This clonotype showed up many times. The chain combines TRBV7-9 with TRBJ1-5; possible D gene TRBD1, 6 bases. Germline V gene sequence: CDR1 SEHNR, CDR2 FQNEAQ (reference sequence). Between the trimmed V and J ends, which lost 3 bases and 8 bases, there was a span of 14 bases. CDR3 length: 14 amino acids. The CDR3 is CASSLDSPAEPQHF. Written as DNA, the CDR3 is TGTGCCAGCAGCTTGGACAGCCCGGCGGAGCCCCAGCATTTT.

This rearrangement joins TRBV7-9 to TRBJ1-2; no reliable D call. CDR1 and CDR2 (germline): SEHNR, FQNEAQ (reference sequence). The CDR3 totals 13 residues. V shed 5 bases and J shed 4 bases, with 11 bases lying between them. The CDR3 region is CASSRADLYGYTF. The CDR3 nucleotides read TGTGCCAGCAGCAGGGCAGATCTCTATGGCTACACCTTC.

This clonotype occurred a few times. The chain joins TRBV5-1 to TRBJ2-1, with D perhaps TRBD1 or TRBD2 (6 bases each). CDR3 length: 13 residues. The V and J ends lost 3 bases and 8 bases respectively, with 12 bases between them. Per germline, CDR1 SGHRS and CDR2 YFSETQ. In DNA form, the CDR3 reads TGCGCCAGCAGCTCGCTAAGGGGGGATGAGCAGTTCTTC. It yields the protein CASSSLRGDEQFF.

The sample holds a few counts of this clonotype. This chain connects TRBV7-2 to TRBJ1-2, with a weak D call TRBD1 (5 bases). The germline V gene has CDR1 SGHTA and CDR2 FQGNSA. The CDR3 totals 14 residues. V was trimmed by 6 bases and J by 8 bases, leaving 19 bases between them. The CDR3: CASSLRGSVGGYTF. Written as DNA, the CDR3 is TGTGCCAGCAGTTTAAGGGGTAGTGTCGGGGGCTACACCTTC.

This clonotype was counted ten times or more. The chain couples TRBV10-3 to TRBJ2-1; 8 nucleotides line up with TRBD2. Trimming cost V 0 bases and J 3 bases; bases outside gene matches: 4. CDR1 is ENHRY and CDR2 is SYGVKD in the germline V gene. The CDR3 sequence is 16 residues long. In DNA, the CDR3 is TGTGCCATCAGTGAGTCCCGCGGGGGGCTCTACAATGAGCAGTTCTTC. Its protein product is CAISESRGGLYNEQFF.